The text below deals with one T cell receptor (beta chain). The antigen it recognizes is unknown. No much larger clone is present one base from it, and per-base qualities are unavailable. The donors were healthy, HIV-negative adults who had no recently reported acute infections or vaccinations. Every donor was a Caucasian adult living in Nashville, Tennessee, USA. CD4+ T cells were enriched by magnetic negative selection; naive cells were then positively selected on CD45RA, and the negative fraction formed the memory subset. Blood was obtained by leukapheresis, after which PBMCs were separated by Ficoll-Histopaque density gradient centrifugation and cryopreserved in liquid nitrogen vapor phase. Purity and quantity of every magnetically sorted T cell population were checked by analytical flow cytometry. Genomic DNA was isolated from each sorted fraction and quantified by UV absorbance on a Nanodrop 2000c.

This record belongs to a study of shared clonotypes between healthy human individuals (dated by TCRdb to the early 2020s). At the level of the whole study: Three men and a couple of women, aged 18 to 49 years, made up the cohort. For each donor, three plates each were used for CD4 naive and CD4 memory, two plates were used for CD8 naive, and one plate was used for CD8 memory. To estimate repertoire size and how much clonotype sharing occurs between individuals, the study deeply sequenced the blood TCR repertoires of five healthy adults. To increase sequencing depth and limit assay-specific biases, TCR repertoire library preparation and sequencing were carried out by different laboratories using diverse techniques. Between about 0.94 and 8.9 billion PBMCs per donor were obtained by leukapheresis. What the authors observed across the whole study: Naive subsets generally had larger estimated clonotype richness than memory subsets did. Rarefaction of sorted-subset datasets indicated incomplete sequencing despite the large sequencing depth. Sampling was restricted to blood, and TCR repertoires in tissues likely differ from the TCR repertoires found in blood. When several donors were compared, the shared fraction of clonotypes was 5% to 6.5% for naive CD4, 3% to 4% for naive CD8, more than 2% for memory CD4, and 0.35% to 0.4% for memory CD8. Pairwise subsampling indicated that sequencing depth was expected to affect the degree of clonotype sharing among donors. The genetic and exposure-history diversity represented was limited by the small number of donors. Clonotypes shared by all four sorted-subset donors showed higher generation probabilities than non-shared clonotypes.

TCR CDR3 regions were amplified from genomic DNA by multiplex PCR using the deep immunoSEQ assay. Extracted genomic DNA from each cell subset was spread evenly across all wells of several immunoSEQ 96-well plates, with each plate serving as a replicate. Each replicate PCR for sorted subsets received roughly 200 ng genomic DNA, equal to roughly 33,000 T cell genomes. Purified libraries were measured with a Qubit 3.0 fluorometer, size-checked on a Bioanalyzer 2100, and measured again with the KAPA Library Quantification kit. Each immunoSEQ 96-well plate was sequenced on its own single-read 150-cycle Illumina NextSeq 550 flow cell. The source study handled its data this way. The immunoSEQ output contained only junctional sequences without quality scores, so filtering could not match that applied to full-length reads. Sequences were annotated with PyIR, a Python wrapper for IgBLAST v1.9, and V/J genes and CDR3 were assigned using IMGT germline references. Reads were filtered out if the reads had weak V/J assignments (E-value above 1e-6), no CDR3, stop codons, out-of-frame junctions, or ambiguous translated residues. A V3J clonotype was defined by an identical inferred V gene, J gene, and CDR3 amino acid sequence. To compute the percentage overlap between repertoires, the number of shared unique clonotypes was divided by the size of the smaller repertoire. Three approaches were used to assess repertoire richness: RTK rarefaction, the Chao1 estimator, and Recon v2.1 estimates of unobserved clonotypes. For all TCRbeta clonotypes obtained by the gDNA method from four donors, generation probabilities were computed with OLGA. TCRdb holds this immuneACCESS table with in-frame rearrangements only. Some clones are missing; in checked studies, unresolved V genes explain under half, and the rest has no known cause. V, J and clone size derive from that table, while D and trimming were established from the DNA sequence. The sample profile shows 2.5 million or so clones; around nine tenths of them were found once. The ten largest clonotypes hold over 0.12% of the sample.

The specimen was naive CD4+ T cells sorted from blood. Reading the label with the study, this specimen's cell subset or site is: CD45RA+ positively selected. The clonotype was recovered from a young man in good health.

The CDR3 loop reads CASSVEGAGSREQYF. The nucleotide sequence is given as TGTGCCAGCAGCGTAGAAGGTGCAGGGTCGCGGGAGCAGTACTTC. The rearranged chain carries TRBV9 and TRBJ2-7, and perhaps TRBD1 as D gene, on 5 matching bases. From the germline V gene, CDR1 is SGDLS and CDR2 is YYNGEE. The germline ends are 17 bases apart after V is trimmed by 0 bases and J by 7 bases. The CDR3 has 15 amino acids, counting the end cysteine and phenylalanine. Only the CDR3 portion is preserved as DNA: 45 bases, with reading frame beginning at the first base.